The rows below give T cell receptor beta chains drawn from one sample of a study of shared clonotypes between healthy human individuals. Here immunoSEQ multiplex PCR was the method, and the copy in TCRdb shows in-frame clones only, minus some. There are about 2,500,000 clones in the sample; about 92% occur only once, and about 0.13% lies in the top ten. The source material was naive CD4+ T cells sorted from blood. Receptors originate from a man younger than 35 in good health. Both conserved end residues are part of each CDR3. The order of the fields is D gene, J gene, V gene, clone size, CDR3 DNA, CDR3 protein. D genes are given only for firm matches. Where a row states a size, it is once, few, many or the class of an expanded clone; other rows omit it.

TRBD2 TRBJ2-6 TRBV5-6 NA TGTGCCAGCAGCTTGGCTAGCGGGATAGCCAACGTCCTGACTTTC CASSLASGIANVLTF
TRBD1 TRBJ2-7 TRBV6-1 NA TGTGCCAGCAGTGAAGCTACCGGACAGGGCTCCTACGAGCAGTACTTC CASSEATGQGSYEQYF
NA TRBJ2-1 TRBV10-1 NA TGCGCCAGCAGTCTAGCGTTGATCAATGAGCAGTTCTTC CASSLALINEQFF
NA TRBJ2-1 TRBV7-9 once TGTGCCAGCAGCTTCGACAATGAGCAGTTCTTC CASSFDNEQFF
NA TRBJ2-4 TRBV2 NA TGTGCCAGCAGACTACCCGGGACCCAGCTAGCCAAAAACATTCAGTACTTC CASRLPGTQLAKNIQYF
TRBD1 TRBJ2-5 TRBV19 NA TGTGCCAGTAGTATTGGGCAGGGGGCGGGAAGTGAGACCCAGTACTTC CASSIGQGAGSETQYF
TRBD2 TRBJ2-2 TRBV7-9 NA TGTGCCAGCAGCCCTATGGCGGGAGCGGTCACCGGGGAGCTGTTTTTT CASSPMAGAVTGELFF
NA TRBJ1-2 TRBV18 NA TGTGCCAGCTCAACCGGCAGGGAGGATGGCTACACCTTC CASSTGREDGYTF
NA TRBJ1-4 TRBV27 NA TGTGCCAGCAGTCCGGAGACAGTCGGGAATGGAAAACTGTTTTTT CASSPETVGNGKLFF
NA TRBJ2-7 TRBV30 NA TGTGCCTGGAGGGTTACAGGGCACCGGTACGAGCAGTACTTC CAWRVTGHRYEQYF
NA TRBJ2-5 TRBV5-1 NA TGCGCCAGCAGCGGGGGGGACAGTCAAGAGACCCAGTACTTC CASSGGDSQETQYF